The rows below give T cell receptor beta chains drawn from one sample of a study of T cell changes during pregnancy in multiple sclerosis. Sequencing used immunoSEQ multiplex PCR; TCRdb keeps in-frame clones, though not all of them. The data show 40,000 or so clones, approximately 92% seen once. Sample: peripheral blood, taken before pregnancy. These TCRs come from a female donor with multiple sclerosis, enrolled in a pregnancy study. Each CDR3 is given with its conserved first and last residue.

cdr3_aa,v_call
CASSPSLGSGPSEQYF,TRBV27
CASSLPGQQNGYTF,TRBV7-2
CAWNKRQTNTEAFF,TRBV30
CASRQGQQPQHF,TRBV28
CASSLPRVGSYNEQFF,TRBV7-8
CASSLFQIPVQYF,TRBV13
CTSSQDRASVVTDTQYF,TRBV1
CASSLVAEVYNEQFF,TRBV19
CASSLGQGAGYTF,TRBV5-4
CASSEGQGSYTF,TRBV5-1
CASSEPGTGGNQPQHF,TRBV2
CASSPQSTEAFF,TRBV19
CASSLDRMNTEAFF,TRBV5-1
CASSQGNTEAFF,TRBV2
CASSLLGEGTVAFF,TRBV27
CASSLELAGPYEQYF,TRBV11-2
CASSPPGDYEQYF,TRBV18
CASSQGANSGRAYTGELFF,TRBV4-3
CASTKWDTLSYNEQFF,TRBV19
CASSSLTSGRTDTQYF,TRBV5-1
CASNGQGATEAFF,TRBV2
CASSAPTGDGNQPQHF,TRBV7-2
CASSLEVGGDTEAFF,TRBV5-4
CASSFLNRGFEKLFF,TRBV28
CASSLDQGLTEAFF,TRBV13
CASSPTAEPEAFF,TRBV9
CANSGGDSFTGELFF,TRBV2
CASRTGLAGTDTQYF,TRBV7-9
CASTGTGGANTYTF,TRBV19
CASSQTSGRAKDTQYF,TRBV7-2
CASSAGTEILLRTDTQYF,TRBV28
CASSDPRQVQGNTIYF,TRBV6-1
CSVVGDTHEQYF,TRBV29-1
CSVDIGGYNEQFF,TRBV29-1
CASSYIDEQYF,TRBV6-5
CASSLLAGQETQYF,TRBV5-1
CASSLTGSTDTQYF,TRBV27
CASSLVGGGEEKLFF,TRBV5-6
CASSNGGGGGANVLTF,TRBV19
CASSLVEGLVDREQYF,TRBV11-2
CASSSTGGDEKLFF,TRBV5-1
CASSARAGYTTDTQYF,TRBV11-3
CASSGTGLRELFF,TRBV5-1
CASSLPRLAGVVDEQYF,TRBV5-4